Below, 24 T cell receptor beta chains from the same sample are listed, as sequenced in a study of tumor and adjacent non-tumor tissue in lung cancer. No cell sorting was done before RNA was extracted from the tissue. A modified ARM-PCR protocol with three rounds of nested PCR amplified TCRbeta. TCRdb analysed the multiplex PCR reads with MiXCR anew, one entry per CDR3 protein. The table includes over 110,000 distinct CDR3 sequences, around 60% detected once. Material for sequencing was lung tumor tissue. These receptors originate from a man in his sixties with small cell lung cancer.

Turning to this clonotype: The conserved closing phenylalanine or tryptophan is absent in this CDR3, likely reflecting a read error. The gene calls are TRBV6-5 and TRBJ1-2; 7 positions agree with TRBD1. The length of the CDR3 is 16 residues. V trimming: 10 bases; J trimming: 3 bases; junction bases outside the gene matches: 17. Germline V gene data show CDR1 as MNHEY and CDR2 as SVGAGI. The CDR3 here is CATLPRERGRDYGYTS. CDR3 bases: TGTGCCACACTGCCGAGAGAGAGGGGGCGCGACTATGGCTACACCTCC.

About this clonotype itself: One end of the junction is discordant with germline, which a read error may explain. The CDR3: CTSRPAWGREVLFF. In nucleotides, the CDR3 is TGTACCAGCAGGCCTGCGTGGGGCCGAGAGGTGCTGTTTTTT. The gene calls are TRBV6-1 and TRBJ2-2; the D gene is possibly TRBD1 (5 bases). The CDR3 sequence is 14 residues long. Per germline, CDR1 MNHNS and CDR2 SASEGT.

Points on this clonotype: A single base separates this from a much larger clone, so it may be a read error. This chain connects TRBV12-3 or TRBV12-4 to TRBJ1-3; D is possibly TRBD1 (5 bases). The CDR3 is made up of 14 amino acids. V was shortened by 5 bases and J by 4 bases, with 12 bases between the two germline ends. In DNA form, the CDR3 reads TGTGCCAGCAGTATGCAGGGTTGGGGAAACACCATATATTTT. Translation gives CASSMQGWGNTIYF.

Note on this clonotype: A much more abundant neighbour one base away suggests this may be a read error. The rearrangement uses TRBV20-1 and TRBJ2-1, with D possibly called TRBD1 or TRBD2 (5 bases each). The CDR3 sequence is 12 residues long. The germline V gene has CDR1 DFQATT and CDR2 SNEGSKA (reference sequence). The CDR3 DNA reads TGCAGTGCTAGAGGGGGGTACAATAAGCAGTTCTTC. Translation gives CSARGGYNKQFF.

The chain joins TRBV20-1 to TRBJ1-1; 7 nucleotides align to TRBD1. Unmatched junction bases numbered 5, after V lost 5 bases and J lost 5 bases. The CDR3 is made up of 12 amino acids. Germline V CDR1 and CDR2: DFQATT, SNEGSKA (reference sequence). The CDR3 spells CSAGTDNTEAFF. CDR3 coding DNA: TGCAGTGCTGGGACAGACAATACTGAAGCTTTCTTT.

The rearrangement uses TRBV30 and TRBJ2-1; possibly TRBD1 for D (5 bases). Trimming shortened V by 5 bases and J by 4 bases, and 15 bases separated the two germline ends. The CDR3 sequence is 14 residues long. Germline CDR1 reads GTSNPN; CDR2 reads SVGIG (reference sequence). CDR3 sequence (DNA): TGTGCCTGGGACCTTAGGGGCCGGTACAATGAGCAGTTCTTC. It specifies CAWDLRGRYNEQFF.

The chain's CDR3 is CSARQQRAKNEQFF. DNA for the CDR3: TGCAGTGCTAGGCAACAGAGGGCGAAGAACGAGCAGTTCTTC. This chain joins TRBV20-1 and TRBJ2-1; possible D gene TRBD2, 5 bases. V dropped 3 bases and J dropped 10 bases, with 19 bases sitting between them. Germline-derived CDR1 and CDR2 are DFQATT and SNEGSKA (reference sequence). The CDR3 extends over 14 amino acids.

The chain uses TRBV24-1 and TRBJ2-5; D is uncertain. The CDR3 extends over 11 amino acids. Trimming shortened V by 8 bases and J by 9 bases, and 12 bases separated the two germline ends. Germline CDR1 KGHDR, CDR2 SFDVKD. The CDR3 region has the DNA TGTGCCACCATTCATGGGGAAGCCCAGTACTTC. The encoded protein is CATIHGEAQYF.

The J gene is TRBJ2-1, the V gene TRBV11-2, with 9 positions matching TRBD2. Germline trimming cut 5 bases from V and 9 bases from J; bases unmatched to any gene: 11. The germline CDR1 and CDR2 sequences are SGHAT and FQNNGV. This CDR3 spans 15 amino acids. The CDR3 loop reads CASSPGLARGSEQFF. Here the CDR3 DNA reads TGTGCCAGCAGCCCAGGACTAGCGAGAGGGAGTGAGCAGTTCTTC.

DNA for the CDR3: TGTGCCATCAATCCCGGACAGGGCACAGATACGCAGTATTTT. It yields the protein CAINPGQGTDTQYF. The chain uses TRBV10-3 and TRBJ2-3; TRBD1 aligns across 7 bases. The CDR3 has 14 amino acids. In germline, CDR1 is ENHRY, CDR2 SYGVKD. The V segment lost 7 bases and the J segment 1 base; nucleotides outside the gene matches: 5.

This CDR3 is CASSDDINYTGVLFF. CDR3 nucleotide sequence: TGCGCCAGCAGTGACGACATAAATTACACCGGGGTGTTGTTTTTT. The chain couples TRBV10-2 to TRBJ2-2; perhaps TRBD2 as D (5 bases). The CDR3 loop spans 15 amino acids. V was pared by 3 bases and J by 15 bases, with 23 bases between. CDR1 is WSHSY, CDR2 SAAADI, per germline.

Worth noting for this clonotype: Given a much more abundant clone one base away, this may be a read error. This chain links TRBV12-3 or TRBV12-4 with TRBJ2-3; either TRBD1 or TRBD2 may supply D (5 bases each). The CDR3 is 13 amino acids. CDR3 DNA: TGTGTCAGCAGTTTTGGGGGTGGAGATACGCAGTATTTT. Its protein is CVSSFGGGDTQYF.

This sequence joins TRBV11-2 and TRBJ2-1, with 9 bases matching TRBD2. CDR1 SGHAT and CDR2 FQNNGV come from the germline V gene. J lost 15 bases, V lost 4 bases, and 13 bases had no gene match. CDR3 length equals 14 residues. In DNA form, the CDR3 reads TGTGCCAGCAGCTCACTGACTAGCGGTGTTGAACTGTTCTTC. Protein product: CASSSLTSGVELFF.

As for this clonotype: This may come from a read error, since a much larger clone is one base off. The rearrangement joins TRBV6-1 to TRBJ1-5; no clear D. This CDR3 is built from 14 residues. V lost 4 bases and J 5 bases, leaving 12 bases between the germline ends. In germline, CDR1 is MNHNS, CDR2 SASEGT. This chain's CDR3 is CASSGQSGDQPQHF. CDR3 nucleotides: TGTGCCAGCAGTGGTCAGAGCGGCGATCAGCCCCAGCATTTT.

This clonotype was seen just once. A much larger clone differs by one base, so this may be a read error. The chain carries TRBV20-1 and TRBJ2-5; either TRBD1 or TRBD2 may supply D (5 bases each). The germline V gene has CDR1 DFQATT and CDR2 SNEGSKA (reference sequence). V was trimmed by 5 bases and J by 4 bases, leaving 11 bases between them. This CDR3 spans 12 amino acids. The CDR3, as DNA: TGCAGTGCTGAGGGGCGCGGAGAGACCCAGTACTTC. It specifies CSAEGRGETQYF.

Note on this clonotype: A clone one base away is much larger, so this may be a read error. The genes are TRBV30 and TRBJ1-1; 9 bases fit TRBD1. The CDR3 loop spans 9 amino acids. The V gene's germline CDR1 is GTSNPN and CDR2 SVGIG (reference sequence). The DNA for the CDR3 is TGTGCCTGGAATACGGACAGGGGTTTT. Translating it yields CAWNTDRGF.

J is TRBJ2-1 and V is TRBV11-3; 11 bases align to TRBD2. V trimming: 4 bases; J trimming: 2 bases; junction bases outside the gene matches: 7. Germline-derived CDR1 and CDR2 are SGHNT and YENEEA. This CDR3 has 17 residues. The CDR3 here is CASSSGLAVQPYNEQFF. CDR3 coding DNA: TGTGCCAGCAGCTCGGGACTAGCGGTACAGCCCTACAATGAGCAGTTCTTC. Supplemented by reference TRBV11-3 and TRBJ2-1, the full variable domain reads EAGVVQSPRYKIIEKKQPVAFWCNPISGHNTLYWYLQNLGQGPELLIRYENEEAVDDSQLPKDRFSAERLKGVDSTLKIQPAELGDSAVYLCASSSGLAVQPYNEQFFGPGTRLTVL.

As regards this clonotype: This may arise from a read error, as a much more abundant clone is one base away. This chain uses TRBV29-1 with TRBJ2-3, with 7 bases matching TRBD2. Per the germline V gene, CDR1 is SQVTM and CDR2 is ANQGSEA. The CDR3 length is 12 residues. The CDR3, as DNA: TGCAGCGTTAGGCGGGAGACAGATATGCAGTATTTT. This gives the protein CSVRRETDMQYF.

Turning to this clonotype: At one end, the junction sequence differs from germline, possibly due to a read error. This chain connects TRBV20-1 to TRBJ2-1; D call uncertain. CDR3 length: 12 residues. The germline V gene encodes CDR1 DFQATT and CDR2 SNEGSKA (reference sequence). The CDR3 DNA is TGCAGCGCTAGGCATTGGCCCAATGAGCAGTTCTTC. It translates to CSARHWPNEQFF.

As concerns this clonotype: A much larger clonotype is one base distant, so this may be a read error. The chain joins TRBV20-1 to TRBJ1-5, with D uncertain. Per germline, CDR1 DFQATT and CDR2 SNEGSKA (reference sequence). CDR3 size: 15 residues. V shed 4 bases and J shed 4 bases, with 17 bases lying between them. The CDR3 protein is CSATFTTRSNQPQHF. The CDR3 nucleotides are TGCAGTGCTACCTTCACGACCAGATCTAATCAGCCCCAGCATTTT.

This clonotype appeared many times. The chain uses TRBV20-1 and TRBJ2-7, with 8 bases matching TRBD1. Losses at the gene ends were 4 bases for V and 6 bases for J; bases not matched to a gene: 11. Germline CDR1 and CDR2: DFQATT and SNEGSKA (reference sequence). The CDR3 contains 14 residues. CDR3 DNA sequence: TGCAGTGCTAAGGTCACAGGGGGAATGGGCGAGCAGTACTTC. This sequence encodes CSAKVTGGMGEQYF.

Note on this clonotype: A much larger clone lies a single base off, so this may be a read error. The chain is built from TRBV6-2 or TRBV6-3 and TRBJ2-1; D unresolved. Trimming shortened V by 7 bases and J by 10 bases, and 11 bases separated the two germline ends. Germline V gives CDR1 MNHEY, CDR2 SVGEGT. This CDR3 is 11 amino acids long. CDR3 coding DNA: TGTGCCAGCACCAATTACGTGGAGCAGTTCTTC. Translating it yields CASTNYVEQFF.

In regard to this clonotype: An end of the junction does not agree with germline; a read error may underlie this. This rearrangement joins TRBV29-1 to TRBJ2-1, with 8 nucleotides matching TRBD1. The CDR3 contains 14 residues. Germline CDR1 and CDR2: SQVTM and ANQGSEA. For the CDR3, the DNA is TGCAGCGTTGAGACCAGGGGGCGTTTTGGTGAGCAGTTCTTT. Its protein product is CSVETRGRFGEQFF.

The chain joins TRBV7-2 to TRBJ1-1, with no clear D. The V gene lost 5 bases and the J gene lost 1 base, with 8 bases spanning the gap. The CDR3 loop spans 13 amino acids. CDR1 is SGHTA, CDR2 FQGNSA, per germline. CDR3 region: CASSAAWNTEAFF. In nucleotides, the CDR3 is TGTGCCAGCAGCGCAGCATGGAACACTGAAGCTTTCTTT.